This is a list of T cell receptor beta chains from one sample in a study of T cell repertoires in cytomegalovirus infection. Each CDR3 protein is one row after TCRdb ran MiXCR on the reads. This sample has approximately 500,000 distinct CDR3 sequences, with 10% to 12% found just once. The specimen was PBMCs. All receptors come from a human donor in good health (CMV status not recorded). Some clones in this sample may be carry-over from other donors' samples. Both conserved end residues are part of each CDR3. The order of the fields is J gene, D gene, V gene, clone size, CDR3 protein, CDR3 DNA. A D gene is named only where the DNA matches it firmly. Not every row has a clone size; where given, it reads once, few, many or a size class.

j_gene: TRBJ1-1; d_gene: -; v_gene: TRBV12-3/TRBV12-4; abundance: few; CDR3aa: CASTKQGEAFF; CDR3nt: TGTGCCAGCACAAAACAGGGTGAAGCTTTCTTT
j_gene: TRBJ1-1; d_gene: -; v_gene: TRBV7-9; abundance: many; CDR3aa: CASSGWDGLNTEAFF; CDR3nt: TGTGCCAGCAGCGGATGGGACGGCCTGAACACTGAAGCTTTCTTT
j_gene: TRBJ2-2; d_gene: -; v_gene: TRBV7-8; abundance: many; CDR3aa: CASSLGHSTGELFF; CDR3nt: TGTGCCAGCAGCTTAGGGCACTCCACCGGGGAGCTGTTTTTT
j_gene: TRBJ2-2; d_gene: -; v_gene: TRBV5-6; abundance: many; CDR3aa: CASSLLGPTNTGELFF; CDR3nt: TGTGCCAGCAGCTTGTTGGGCCCTACGAACACCGGGGAGCTGTTTTTT
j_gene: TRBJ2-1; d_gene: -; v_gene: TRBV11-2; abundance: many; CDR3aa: CASSSMGPPVRFF; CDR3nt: TGTGCCAGCAGCTCTATGGGACCCCCGGTGAGGTTCTTC
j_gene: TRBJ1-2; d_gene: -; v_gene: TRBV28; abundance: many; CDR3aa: CASSLSGRSLYGYTF; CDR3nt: TGTGCCAGCAGCCTCTCTGGGAGGTCCCTTTATGGCTACACCTTC
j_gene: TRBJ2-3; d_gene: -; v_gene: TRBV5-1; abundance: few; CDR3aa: CASSLQAETDTQYF; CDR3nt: TGCGCCAGCAGCTTACAAGCGGAAACAGATACGCAGTATTTT
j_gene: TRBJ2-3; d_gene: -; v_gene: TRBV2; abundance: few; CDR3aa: CASSEENPRSTDTQYF; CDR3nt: TGTGCCAGCAGTGAAGAGAACCCCCGAAGCACAGATACGCAGTATTTT
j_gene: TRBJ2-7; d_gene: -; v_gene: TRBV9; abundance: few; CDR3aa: CASSVRPESSYEQYF; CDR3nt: TGTGCCAGCAGCGTGAGGCCCGAGAGCTCCTACGAGCAGTACTTC
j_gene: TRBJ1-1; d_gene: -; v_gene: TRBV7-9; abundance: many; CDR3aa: CASSQHGEAFF; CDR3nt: TGTGCCAGCAGCCAACACGGTGAAGCTTTCTTT
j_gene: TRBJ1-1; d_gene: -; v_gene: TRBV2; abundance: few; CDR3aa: CASIERTGNTEAFF; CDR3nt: TGTGCCAGCATCGAGAGGACGGGGAACACTGAAGCTTTCTTT
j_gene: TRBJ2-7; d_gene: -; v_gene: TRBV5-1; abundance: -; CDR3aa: CASSNVLSEQYF; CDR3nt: TGCGCCAGCAGCAACGTCCTCTCCGAGCAGTACTTC
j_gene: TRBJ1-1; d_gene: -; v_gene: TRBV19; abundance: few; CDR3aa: CASRRRDENTEAFF; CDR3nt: TGTGCCAGTAGAAGGAGGGATGAGAACACTGAAGCTTTCTTT
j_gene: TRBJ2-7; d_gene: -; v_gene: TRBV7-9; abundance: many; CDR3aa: CASSLTGTGEQYF; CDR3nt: TGTGCCAGCAGCTTAACGGGGACCGGCGAGCAGTACTTC
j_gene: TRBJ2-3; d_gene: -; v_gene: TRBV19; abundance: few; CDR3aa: CASSIPQADTQYF; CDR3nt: TGTGCCAGTAGTATCCCGCAGGCAGATACGCAGTATTTT
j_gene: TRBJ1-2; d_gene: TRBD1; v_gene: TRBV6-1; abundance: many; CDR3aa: CASTPGQSYGYTF; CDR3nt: TGTGCCAGCACCCCGGGACAGTCGTATGGCTACACCTTC
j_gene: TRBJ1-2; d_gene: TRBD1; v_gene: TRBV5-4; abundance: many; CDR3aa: CASSLGTDSYGYTF; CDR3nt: TGTGCCAGCAGCCTGGGGACAGACAGCTATGGCTACACCTTC
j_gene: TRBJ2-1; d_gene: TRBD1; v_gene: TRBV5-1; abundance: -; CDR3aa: CASSLVGTGSHEQFF; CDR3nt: TGCGCCAGCAGCTTGGTTGGGACAGGGTCCCATGAGCAGTTCTTC
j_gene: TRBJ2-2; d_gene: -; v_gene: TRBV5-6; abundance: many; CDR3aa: CASSSFADQNTGELFF; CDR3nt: TGTGCCAGCTCGTCTTTCGCGGACCAAAACACCGGGGAGCTGTTTTTT
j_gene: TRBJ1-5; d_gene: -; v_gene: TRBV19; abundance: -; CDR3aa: CATERGNLHRPQHF; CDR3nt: TGTGCCACAGAAAGAGGTAACTTACATCGGCCCCAGCATTTT
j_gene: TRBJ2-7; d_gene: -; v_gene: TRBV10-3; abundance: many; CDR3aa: CASTPDVSSYEQYF; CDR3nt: TGTGCCTCCACGCCGGACGTGAGCTCCTACGAGCAGTACTTC
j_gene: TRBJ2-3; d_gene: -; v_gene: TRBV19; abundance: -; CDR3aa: CASSIDEWVIPADTQYF; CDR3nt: TGTGCCAGTAGTATAGATGAGTGGGTTATCCCGGCAGATACGCAGTATTTT
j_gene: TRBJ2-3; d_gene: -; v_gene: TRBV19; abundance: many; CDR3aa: CASSPRDFSSTDTQYF; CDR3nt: TGTGCCAGTAGCCCCCGGGACTTTTCTAGCACAGATACGCAGTATTTT
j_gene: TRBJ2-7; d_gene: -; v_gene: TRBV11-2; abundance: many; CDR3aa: CASSLGADLPPYEQYF; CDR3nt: TGTGCCAGCAGCTTAGGGGCAGATTTACCCCCCTACGAGCAGTACTTC
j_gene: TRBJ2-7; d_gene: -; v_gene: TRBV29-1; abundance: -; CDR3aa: CSVVVGSSYEQHF; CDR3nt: TGCAGCGTTGTTGTCGGGAGCTCCTACGAGCAGCACTTC
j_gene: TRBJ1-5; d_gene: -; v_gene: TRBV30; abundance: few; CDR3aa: CAWSVSRDQPQHF; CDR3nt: TGTGCCTGGAGTGTATCCAGGGATCAGCCCCAGCATTTT
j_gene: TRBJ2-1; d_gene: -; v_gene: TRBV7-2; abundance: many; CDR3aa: CASSLGLGRGRGNEQFF; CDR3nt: TGTGCCAGCAGCTTAGGGTTGGGTAGGGGGAGGGGCAATGAGCAGTTCTTC
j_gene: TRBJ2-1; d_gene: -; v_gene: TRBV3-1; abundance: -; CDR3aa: CASSQPGAPSRQFF; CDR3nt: TGTGCCAGCAGCCAACCCGGGGCGCCCAGCCGGCAGTTCTTC